This T cell receptor beta chain emerged from a study of response to subunit inactivated influenza vaccine. Study-level findings and limits: Each seasonal influenza vaccination, the authors suggested, recruits few new T cells.

Germline lookup yields CDR1 DFQATT and CDR2 SNEGSKA (reference sequence). Between the trimmed V and J ends, which lost 3 bases and 2 bases, there was a span of 9 bases. The CDR3 sequence is 13 residues long. TCRdb re-called the RT-PCR reads through MiXCR, storing one row per CDR3 protein. The repertoire has over 750,000 distinct CDR3 sequences, approximately 21% of them found once; the top ten carry about 10%. This clonotype was seen just once. Its antigen is as yet unknown. This receptor was taken from a man between 45 and 60 years old who received an inactivated influenza vaccine. The material sequenced was PBMCs from blood, taken less than 6 days after vaccination. The rearrangement uses TRBV20-1 and TRBJ2-3; D is possibly TRBD1 or TRBD2 (5 bases each). The CDR3 bases are TGCAGTGCTAGCGGGGACCACACAGATACGCAGTATTTT. Amino acids: CSASGDHTDTQYF.